Presented here are 30 T cell receptor beta chains from one specimen sequenced in a study of T cell changes during pregnancy in multiple sclerosis (dated by TCRdb to the late 2010s). The library was built by means of the immunoSEQ multiplex PCR assay. This is the immuneACCESS table as TCRdb keeps it, with only in-frame sequences that have V and J called. A part of the clones is gone; compared with another copy, unresolved V genes explain less than half, and the rest is unexplained. Counted in this sample were 93,000 or so clones; almost 95% of them appeared once. The ten largest clones add up to 0.93% of the sample. The sequencing here drew on peripheral blood, taken after pregnancy. Receptor source: a female donor with multiple sclerosis, enrolled in a pregnancy study.

The chain recombines TRBV5-1 with TRBJ2-3, with a tentative D call TRBD2 (5 bases). Germline V CDR1 and CDR2: SGHRS, YFSETQ. The CDR3 loop spans 15 amino acids. Between the trimmed V and J ends, which lost 1 base and 5 bases, there was a span of 14 bases. The CDR3 sequence: CASSLRGTTGDTQYF. The CDR3 bases are TGCGCCAGCAGCTTGCGGGGTACCACGGGAGATACGCAGTATTTT.

V gene TRBV7-8 combines with J gene TRBJ1-1; no clear D. Trimming cost V 6 bases and J 2 bases, with 13 bases left between them. Germline lookup yields CDR1 SGHVS and CDR2 FQNEAQ. The CDR3 is made up of 14 amino acids. The CDR3 is CASSPDTSNTEAFF. CDR3 in DNA: TGTGCCAGCAGTCCTGACACCTCAAACACTGAAGCTTTCTTT.

The chain employs TRBV29-1 and TRBJ2-7; D is possibly TRBD2 (5 bases). The CDR3 has 15 amino acids. Between the trimmed V and J ends, which lost 1 base and 0 bases, there was a span of 13 bases. Germline assignment: CDR1 SQVTM and CDR2 ANQGSEA. The CDR3 loop reads CSVEVIGSSSYEQYF. The CDR3 nucleotides are TGCAGCGTTGAAGTAATAGGGAGTAGCTCCTACGAGCAGTACTTC.

The count of this clone is one. Written as DNA, the CDR3 is TGTGCCAGCAAAGGACTAGCGGGAATTCATGAGCAGTTCTTC. Its translation: CASKGLAGIHEQFF. The rearrangement links TRBV2 to TRBJ2-1; 12 bases line up with TRBD2. V gave up 7 bases and J gave up 8 bases; unmatched junction bases: 6. CDR3 length: 14 amino acids. From germline, CDR1 is SNHLY and CDR2 FYNNEI.

This chain links TRBV15 with TRBJ1-6; a weak D match, TRBD1 (5 bases). Per germline, CDR1 LNHNV and CDR2 YYDKDF (reference sequence). The CDR3 consists of 15 residues. V gave up 5 bases and J gave up 14 bases, with 22 bases separating them. The DNA for the CDR3 is TGTGCCACCAGCGGACCGGGCCAAGGGGCCAGGACCCTCCACTTT. Encoded protein: CATSGPGQGARTLHF.

This chain uses TRBV7-2 with TRBJ2-7; 7 bases map to TRBD2. The junction had 8 bases not matched to a gene; V was cut back by 2 bases and J by 4 bases. Per germline, CDR1 SGHTA and CDR2 FQGNSA. The CDR3 covers 15 residues. CDR3 sequence (DNA): TGTGCCAGCAGCTTAATGGGACTAACCTCGTACGAGCAGTACTTC. Translation gives CASSLMGLTSYEQYF.

The chain combines TRBV9 with TRBJ1-1, with 9 bases aligning to TRBD1. The CDR3 spans 16 residues. J was trimmed by 3 bases and V by 3 bases; bases with no gene match: 9. The germline gives CDR1 SGDLS, CDR2 YYNGEE. The CDR3 loop reads CASSAGQGRWDTEAFF. CDR3 coding DNA: TGTGCCAGCAGCGCGGGACAGGGAAGATGGGACACTGAAGCTTTCTTT.

The chain joins TRBV19 to TRBJ1-1; 10 positions match TRBD1. This CDR3 spans 15 amino acids. Per the germline V gene, CDR1 is LNHDA and CDR2 is SQIVND (reference sequence). Trimming removed 3 bases from V and 6 bases from J; junction bases left unmatched: 7. Here the CDR3 DNA reads TGTGCCAGTAGTATTGGACAGGGGGTCGCGGCTGAAGCTTTCTTT. This translates into CASSIGQGVAAEAFF.

The chain uses TRBV11-2 and TRBJ1-4; D gene uncertain. The V end lost 1 base, the J end lost 5 bases, and 5 bases lay between the germline ends. The CDR3 is made up of 13 amino acids. Germline V gives CDR1 SGHAT, CDR2 FQNNGV. The CDR3 nucleotides read TGTGCCAGCAGCTTAGTGGGCAATGAAAAACTGTTTTTT. This encodes CASSLVGNEKLFF.

This clone occurred once. An end of the junction does not agree with germline; a read error may underlie this. J is TRBJ2-1 and V is TRBV27; D perhaps matches TRBD2 (7 bases). CDR3 length: 15 amino acids. CDR1 and CDR2 (germline): MNHEY, SMNVEV (reference sequence). CDR3 region: CAGSLRGGEVNEQFF. The CDR3 region has the DNA TGTGCCGGCAGTTTAAGGGGGGGAGAGGTCAATGAGCAGTTCTTC.

This clone occurred once. The CDR3 reads CASSEASTGVETQYF. The CDR3 nucleotides are TGTGCCAGCAGTGAAGCCTCGACAGGGGTAGAGACCCAGTACTTC. The chain links TRBV2 to TRBJ2-5; 8 nucleotides agree with TRBD1. Germline CDR1 and CDR2: SNHLY and FYNNEI. J was trimmed by 4 bases and V by 0 bases; bases with no gene match: 4. The CDR3 totals 15 residues.

This chain uses TRBV5-1 with TRBJ1-2; no clear D gene. This CDR3 spans 13 amino acids. Trimming took 6 bases from V and 2 from J, leaving 11 bases between them. CDR1 is SGHRS and CDR2 is YFSETQ in the germline V gene. CDR3 protein: CASTPGLNYGYTF. The CDR3, as DNA: TGCGCCAGCACCCCAGGACTCAACTATGGCTACACCTTC.

This sequence joins TRBV18 and TRBJ2-5, with D perhaps TRBD1 (7 bases). Deletions cut 5 bases from V and 4 bases from J, with 17 bases between. Germline assignment: CDR1 KGHSH and CDR2 LQKENI. The CDR3 runs to 15 residues. The CDR3: CASSAKLQGGETQYF. As DNA, the CDR3 is TGTGCCAGCTCAGCAAAACTCCAGGGGGGAGAGACCCAGTACTTC.

This clone was recorded only once. The chain combines TRBV5-4 with TRBJ2-7; perhaps TRBD2 as D (5 bases). The CDR3 is made up of 14 amino acids. Deletions cut 2 bases from V and 2 bases from J, with 11 bases between. CDR1 is SGHNT and CDR2 is YYREEE in the germline V gene (reference sequence). The CDR3 DNA reads TGTGCCAGCAGCTTAGGGCGGGCCCCCTACGAGCAGTACTTC. Amino acid sequence: CASSLGRAPYEQYF.

The chain joins TRBV25-1 to TRBJ2-5, with D unresolved. The CDR3 sequence is 13 residues long. CDR1 MGHDK and CDR2 SYGVNS come from the germline V gene. Trimming left V 4 bases short and J 0 bases short, with 6 bases between. CDR3 sequence reads: CASSAPDQETQYF. The CDR3 DNA reads TGTGCCAGCAGTGCCCCTGACCAAGAGACCCAGTACTTC.

The chain is built from TRBV6-6 and TRBJ2-7; weak D call: TRBD2 (5 bases). Trimming took off 8 bases at V and 4 bases at J, with 6 bases between the two ends. Germline lookup yields CDR1 MNHNY and CDR2 SVGAGI (reference sequence). The CDR3 contains 10 residues. The CDR3 sequence is CASGSYEQYF. The CDR3 DNA is TGTGCCAGCGGGAGTTACGAGCAGTACTTC.

The chain combines TRBV30 with TRBJ2-1, with 10 bases that match TRBD2. The V gene's germline CDR1 is GTSNPN and CDR2 SVGIG (reference sequence). This CDR3 is 18 amino acids long. With 0 bases clipped from V and 2 bases from J, the junction kept 10 bases outside the gene matches. CDR3 bases: TGTGCCTGGAGTGTAAGGCATAGCGGGAGGCCCACCTACAATGAGCAGTTCTTC. Protein: CAWSVRHSGRPTYNEQFF. The full variable domain, rest sourced from reference TRBV30 and TRBJ2-1, is SQTIHQWPATLVQPVGSPLSLECTVEGTSNPNLYWYRQAAGRGLQLLFYSVGIGQISSEVPQNLSASRPQDRQFILSSKKLLLSDSGFYLCAWSVRHSGRPTYNEQFFGPGTRLTVL.

This chain uses TRBV4-2 with TRBJ2-3; D ambiguous. The V gene's germline CDR1 is LGHNA and CDR2 YNFKEQ. V was pared by 2 bases and J by 4 bases, with 10 bases between. This CDR3 is built from 14 residues. Written as DNA, the CDR3 is TGTGCCAGCAGCCAACGCCATGAGGCAGATACGCAGTATTTT. Its protein is CASSQRHEADTQYF.

The chain joins TRBV23-1 to TRBJ1-4; TRBD1 might be the D (5 bases). TRBV23-1 counts as an open reading frame of uncertain function. V dropped 4 bases and J dropped 8 bases, with 17 bases sitting between them. This CDR3 has 15 amino acids. The CDR3 loop is CASSPPEKGPEKLFF. The CDR3 DNA is TGCGCCAGCAGTCCTCCCGAGAAGGGGCCAGAAAAACTGTTTTTT.

The chain is built from TRBV7-8 and TRBJ1-5; 10 bases align to TRBD1. The CDR3 runs 15 residues. V gave up 5 bases and J gave up 6 bases; unmatched junction bases: 7. CDR1 and CDR2 (germline): SGHVS, FQNEAQ. DNA for the CDR3: TGTGCCAGCAGCCCAGGGACAGGGGCTATTCAGCCCCAGCATTTT. Translation: CASSPGTGAIQPQHF.

This clone was picked up a small number of times. This chain uses TRBV19 with TRBJ1-5; 7 bases fit TRBD1. Germline V lookup: CDR1 LNHDA, CDR2 SQIVND (reference sequence). Trimming cost V 6 bases and J 0 bases; bases outside gene matches: 5. The CDR3 has 15 residues. The CDR3 DNA reads TGTGCCAGTAGGACCACAGGGGATAGCAATCAGCCCCAGCATTTT. Amino acid sequence: CASRTTGDSNQPQHF.

V and J are TRBV29-1 and TRBJ2-7; 8 bases map to TRBD2. This CDR3 region has 13 residues. Unmatched junction bases numbered 12, after V lost 7 bases and J lost 7 bases. CDR1 is SQVTM, CDR2 ANQGSEA, per germline. The CDR3 reads CSASPGLVSEQYF. The CDR3 DNA follows: TGCAGCGCCAGCCCGGGACTAGTGAGTGAGCAGTACTTC.

The chain couples TRBV7-9 to TRBJ2-2, with a weak D call TRBD2 (5 bases). Trimming stripped 1 base from V and 6 bases from J, with 9 bases between. CDR1 is SEHNR and CDR2 is FQNEAQ in the germline V gene (reference sequence). The CDR3 contains 14 residues. CDR3: CASSLVASAGELFF. CDR3 nucleotide sequence: TGTGCCAGCAGCTTAGTAGCGTCGGCCGGGGAGCTGTTTTTT.

The chain employs TRBV5-5 and TRBJ1-1, with D maybe TRBD1 (5 bases). In germline, CDR1 is SGHKS, CDR2 YYEKEE (reference sequence). V dropped 3 bases and J dropped 4 bases, with 16 bases sitting between them. The length of the CDR3 is 15 residues. The CDR3 region is CASSYHTGVVTEAFF. As DNA, the CDR3 is TGTGCCAGCAGCTACCACACAGGAGTAGTCACTGAAGCTTTCTTT.

This chain uses TRBV5-8 with TRBJ2-1, with D tentatively TRBD2 (7 bases). Trimming removed 1 base from V and 1 base from J, with 12 bases in between. CDR1 SGHTS and CDR2 YDEGEE come from the germline V gene. The CDR3 spans 16 residues. CDR3 nucleotide sequence: TGTGCCAGCAGCTTGCTAGGGGGGGGGTCCTACAATGAGCAGTTCTTC. Protein product: CASSLLGGGSYNEQFF.

The chain carries TRBV18 and TRBJ2-2; TRBD1 might be the D (5 bases). Germline CDR1 reads KGHSH; CDR2 reads LQKENI. The CDR3 has 16 residues. Deletions cut 1 base from V and 3 bases from J, with 12 bases between. CDR3 region: CASSPLIREHTGELFF. The CDR3 region has the DNA TGTGCCAGCTCACCACTGATCAGGGAACACACCGGGGAGCTGTTTTTT.

V gene TRBV7-9 combines with J gene TRBJ2-7, with 8 bases lining up with TRBD1. V dropped 5 bases and J dropped 3; count of bases not matched to a gene: 9. Germline CDR1 is SEHNR and CDR2 is FQNEAQ (reference sequence). The CDR3 is made up of 15 amino acids. In DNA, the CDR3 is TGTGCCAGCAGCCCTCGACAGGGGACGCGCTACGAGCAGTACTTC. It is translated as CASSPRQGTRYEQYF.

The chain employs TRBV2 and TRBJ2-4; 9 nucleotides line up with TRBD1. Germline values: CDR1 SNHLY, CDR2 FYNNEI. With V trimmed by 9 bases and J by 14 bases, 11 bases remained unmatched. CDR3 length: 12 residues. CDR3 in DNA: TGTGCCAGTGAGGACATTGGGACAGGGAAGTACTTC. Amino acids: CASEDIGTGKYF. Full variable domain (rest looked up from reference TRBV2 and TRBJ2-4): EPEVTQTPSHQVTQMGQEVILRCVPISNHLYFYWYRQILGQKVEFLVSFYNNEISEKSEIFDDQFSVERPDGSNFTLKIRSTKLEDSAMYFCASEDIGTGKYFGAGTRLSVL.

The chain has TRBV9 and TRBJ2-2; perhaps TRBD2 as D (5 bases). V lost 4 bases and J 7 bases, leaving 14 bases between the germline ends. The CDR3 has 14 amino acids. The V gene's germline CDR1 is SGDLS and CDR2 YYNGEE. CDR3 protein: CASSLTGVGGELFF. The DNA of the CDR3 is TGTGCCAGCAGCCTTACCGGGGTCGGCGGGGAGCTGTTTTTT.

The chain couples TRBV6-6 to TRBJ2-7, with 14 bases identical to TRBD2. The ends lost 6 bases at V and 6 bases at J; junction bases unmatched: 7. Germline lookup yields CDR1 MNHNY and CDR2 SVGAGI (reference sequence). CDR3 length: 15 residues. The CDR3 DNA follows: TGTGCCAGCAGCCCCGGGACTAGCGGGAGCGGCGAGCAGTACTTC. This sequence encodes CASSPGTSGSGEQYF.